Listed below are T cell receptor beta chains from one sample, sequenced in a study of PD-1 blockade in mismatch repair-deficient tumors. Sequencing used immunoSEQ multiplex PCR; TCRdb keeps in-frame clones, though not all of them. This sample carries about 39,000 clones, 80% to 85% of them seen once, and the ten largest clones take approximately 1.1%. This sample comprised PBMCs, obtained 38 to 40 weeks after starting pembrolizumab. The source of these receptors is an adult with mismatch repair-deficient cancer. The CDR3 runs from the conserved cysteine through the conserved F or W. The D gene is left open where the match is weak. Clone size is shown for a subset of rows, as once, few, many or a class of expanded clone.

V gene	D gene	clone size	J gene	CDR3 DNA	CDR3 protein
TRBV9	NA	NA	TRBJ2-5	TGTGCCAGCAGCGTAGAGGCGGGGCGACCCCAAGAGACCCAGTACTTC	CASSVEAGRPQETQYF
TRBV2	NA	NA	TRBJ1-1	TGTGCCAGCAGTTATCAGGGAGGAGATACTGAAGCTTTCTTT	CASSYQGGDTEAFF
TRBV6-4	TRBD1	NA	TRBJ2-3	TGTGCCAGCAGTGACTCGACAGGGCGGGTTACAGATACGCAGTATTTT	CASSDSTGRVTDTQYF
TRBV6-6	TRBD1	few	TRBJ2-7	TGTGCCAGCAGCCCGACAGGGGGGTCCTCCTACGAGCAGTACTTC	CASSPTGGSSYEQYF
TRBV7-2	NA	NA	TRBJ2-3	TGTGCCAGCAGCAGGGGACTCCCTCTCACAGATACGCAGTATTTT	CASSRGLPLTDTQYF
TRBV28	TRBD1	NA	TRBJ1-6	TGTGCCAGCAGTTTACAGGGGGCGGACAATTCACCCCTCCACTTT	CASSLQGADNSPLHF
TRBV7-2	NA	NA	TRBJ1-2	TGTGCCAGCAGCTTACTCATCCAAGCGCTTAACTATGGCTACACCTTC	CASSLLIQALNYGYTF
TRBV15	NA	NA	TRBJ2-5	TGTGCCACCAGCAGGCCCGGGTCCCCAAATAGAGAGACCCAGTACTTC	CATSRPGSPNRETQYF
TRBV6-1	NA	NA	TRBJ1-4	TGTGCCAGCAAGGTTGACAACCGTAATGAAAAACTGTTTTTT	CASKVDNRNEKLFF
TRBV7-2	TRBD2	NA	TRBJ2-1	TGTGCCAGCAGCGGACCGAAGCGGGGAAGCTCCTACAATGAGCAGTTCTTC	CASSGPKRGSSYNEQFF
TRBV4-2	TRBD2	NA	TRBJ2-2	TGTGCCAGCAAGGGACTAGCGGGCTTAACCGGGGAGCTGTTTTTT	CASKGLAGLTGELFF
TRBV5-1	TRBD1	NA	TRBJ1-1	TGCGCCAGCAGCTTGGCGATAGGGACAGGGGGCACTGAAGCTTTCTTT	CASSLAIGTGGTEAFF
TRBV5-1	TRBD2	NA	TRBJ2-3	TGCGCCAGCAGCTTGGGACGATCTAGCGGATCCACAGATACGCAGTATTTT	CASSLGRSSGSTDTQYF
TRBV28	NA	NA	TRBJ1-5	TGTGCCACCGCAGGGGAAAACCATCAGCCCCAGCATTTT	CATAGENHQPQHF
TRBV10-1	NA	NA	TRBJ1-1	TGCGCCAGCAGTGAGTGGGGGCAGGGAATGAGGGCTGAAGCTTTCTTT	CASSEWGQGMRAEAFF
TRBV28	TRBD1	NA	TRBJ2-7	TGTGCCAGCAGTCAACAGGGGGCCAATGGCGAGCAGTACTTC	CASSQQGANGEQYF
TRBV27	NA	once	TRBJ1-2	TGTGCCAGCAGTTCGGAGGGTGGGGGCTACACCTTC	CASSSEGGGYTF
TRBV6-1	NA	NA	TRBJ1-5	TGTGCCAGCACCCTGGGCAGGAACCTCAATCAGCCCCAGCATTTT	CASTLGRNLNQPQHF
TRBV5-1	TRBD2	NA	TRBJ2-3	TGCGCCAGCAGGGCGGGAGGAGAGGGAGATACGCAGTATTTT	CASRAGGEGDTQYF
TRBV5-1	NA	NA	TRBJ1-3	TGCGCCAGCAGCTTTTCGGGGGGAGATGGAAACACCATATATTTT	CASSFSGGDGNTIYF
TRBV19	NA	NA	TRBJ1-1	TGTGCCAGTAGTATCCCGTTTACAGGGCGCACTGAAGCTTTCTTT	CASSIPFTGRTEAFF
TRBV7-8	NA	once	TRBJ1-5	TGTGCCAGCAGCTTATTCCTGAATCAGCCCCAGCATTTT	CASSLFLNQPQHF
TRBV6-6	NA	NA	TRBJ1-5	TGTGCCAGCAGTCCGGGGACAAATCAGCCCCAGCATTTT	CASSPGTNQPQHF
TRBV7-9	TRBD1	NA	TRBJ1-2	TGTGCCAGCAGCCCGACCGGGACAGGGTATCGCTACACCTTC	CASSPTGTGYRYTF
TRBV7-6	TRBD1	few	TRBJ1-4	TGTGCCAGCAGCAGACAGGGGGTCGGTGAAAAACTGTTTTTT	CASSRQGVGEKLFF
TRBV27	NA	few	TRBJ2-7	TGTGCCAGCAGCCCAGGACTGCTCTACGAGCAGTACTTC	CASSPGLLYEQYF
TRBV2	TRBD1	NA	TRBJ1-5	TGTGCCAGCAGTGAGGACAGGGATTGGCCCCAGCATTTT	CASSEDRDWPQHF
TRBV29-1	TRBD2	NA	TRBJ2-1	TGCAGCGTAACCCCGCCTAGCGGCCACGGAAATGAGCAGTTCTTC	CSVTPPSGHGNEQFF
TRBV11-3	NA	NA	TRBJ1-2	TGTGCCAGCAGCGCGGAAGGACGAGCGGGGAGCTATGGCTACACCTTC	CASSAEGRAGSYGYTF
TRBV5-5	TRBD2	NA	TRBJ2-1	TGTGCCAGCAGCTTGGCCCGGAGACTAGCAGACCAGAGCTCCTACAATGAGCAGTTCTTC	CASSLARRLADQSSYNEQFF
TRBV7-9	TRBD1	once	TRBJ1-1	TGTGCCAGCAGCCCGACAGGGGGGGACACTGAAGCTTTCTTT	CASSPTGGDTEAFF
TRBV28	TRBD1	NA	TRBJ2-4	TGTGCCAGCAGCCCATCGGACAGGGTACAAGCCAAAAACATTCAGTACTTC	CASSPSDRVQAKNIQYF
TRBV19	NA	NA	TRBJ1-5	TGTGCCAGTAGCCTACAGGGATTGAGCAATCAGCCCCAGCATTTT	CASSLQGLSNQPQHF
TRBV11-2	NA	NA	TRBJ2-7	TGTGCCAGCAGCTTAGAGTTCACTGCACCTAGCTCCTACGAGCAGTACTTC	CASSLEFTAPSSYEQYF
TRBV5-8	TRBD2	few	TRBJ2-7	TGTGCCAGCAGCTGGGGAGGGGGACTAGGCTTTTACGAGCAGTACTTC	CASSWGGGLGFYEQYF
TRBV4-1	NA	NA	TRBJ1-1	TGCGCCAGCAGCCAACCAGGGGCATCAGTTGAAGCTTTCTTT	CASSQPGASVEAFF
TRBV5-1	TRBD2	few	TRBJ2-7	TGCGCCAGCAGCTTGGGTAGCGGGGTCTACGAGCAGTACTTC	CASSLGSGVYEQYF
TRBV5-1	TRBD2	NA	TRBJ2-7	TGCGCCAGCAGCTTGGGAACTAGCGGGAGTCACGAGCAGTACTTC	CASSLGTSGSHEQYF
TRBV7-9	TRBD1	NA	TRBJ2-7	TGTGCCAGCAGAGATCCGGGACAGGGGACCTACGAGCAGTACTTC	CASRDPGQGTYEQYF
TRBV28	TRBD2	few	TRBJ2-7	TGTGCCAGCAGTTTCCCAGTTGTAGCGGGACCCTACGAGCAGTACTTC	CASSFPVVAGPYEQYF
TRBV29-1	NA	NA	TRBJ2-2	TGCAGCGTTGGACAGGTCGACACCGGGGAGCTGTTTTTT	CSVGQVDTGELFF
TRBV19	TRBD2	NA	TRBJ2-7	TGTGCCAGTAGTATAGGACTAGCGGGACTTCCCTACGAGCAGTACTTC	CASSIGLAGLPYEQYF
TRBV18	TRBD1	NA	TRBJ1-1	TGTGCCAGCTCCCGGACAGGTTCTGACACTGAAGCTTTCTTT	CASSRTGSDTEAFF
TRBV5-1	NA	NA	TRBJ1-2	TGCGCCAGCAGCTTCGGGGGGGGTACTAACTATGGCTACACCTTC	CASSFGGGTNYGYTF
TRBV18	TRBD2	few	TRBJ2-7	TGTGCCAGCTCACCGCCATCTAGCGGGAGTCCCTACGAGCAGTACTTC	CASSPPSSGSPYEQYF
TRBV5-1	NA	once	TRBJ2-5	TGCGCCAGCAGCTACAACCCCGGGCAGGGCGGAGAGACCCAGTACTTC	CASSYNPGQGGETQYF
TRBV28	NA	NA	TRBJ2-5	TGTGCCAGCAGTCCCCCAGGTGCGGGAAATAGGGAGACCCAGTACTTC	CASSPPGAGNRETQYF
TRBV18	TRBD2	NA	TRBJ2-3	TGTGCCAGCTCACCCGGAGAAAGCGGGAGGGGTTTTGGCACAGATACGCAGTATTTT	CASSPGESGRGFGTDTQYF
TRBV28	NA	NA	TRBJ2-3	TGTGCCAGCACTGCGGTTAGCGGCAAAAGCACAGATACGCAGTATTTT	CASTAVSGKSTDTQYF
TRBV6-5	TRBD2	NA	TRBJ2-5	TGTGCCAGCAGTTTAACTAGCGGGGGATCCCAAGAGACCCAGTACTTC	CASSLTSGGSQETQYF
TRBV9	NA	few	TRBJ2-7	TGTGCCAGCAGCGCGTCACCAGGTCTATCCTACGAGCAGTACTTC	CASSASPGLSYEQYF
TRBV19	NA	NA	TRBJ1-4	TGTGCCAGTAGTACTCGACAGGCAACTAATGAAAAACTGTTTTTT	CASSTRQATNEKLFF
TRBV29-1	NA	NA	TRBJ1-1	TGCAGCGTGCTAAACGGGGAGGGGAAAGCTTTCTTT	CSVLNGEGKAFF
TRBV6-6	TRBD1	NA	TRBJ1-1	TGTGCCAGCAGGCCTCCCGGGACAGCGAACACTGAAGCTTTCTTT	CASRPPGTANTEAFF